These 14 T cell receptor beta chains were all obtained from the same sample, sequenced in a study of shared clonotypes between healthy human individuals. TCRdb's table, derived via immunoSEQ multiplex PCR, lists solely in-frame clones and lacks some. Here the sample spans hundreds of thousands of clones, around 73% being singletons. The sequenced sample was memory CD4+ T cells sorted from blood. The subset here: CD45RA-negative fraction. These TCRs come from a woman aged 25 to 39 in good health.

CDR3: CASSSGGGMDEQYF. In DNA, the CDR3 is TGTGCCAGTAGTTCAGGGGGCGGAATGGACGAGCAGTACTTC. This chain uses TRBV19 with TRBJ2-7; 8 bases agree with TRBD1. CDR3 length: 14 residues. Germline CDR1 LNHDA, CDR2 SQIVND (reference sequence). V was pared by 5 bases and J by 5 bases, with 8 bases of the junction left unmatched.

Details on this clone: Other nucleotide sequences from this sample produce the same CDR3. This chain uses TRBV5-1 with TRBJ2-3, with TRBD1 identical over 11 bases. This CDR3 is built from 14 residues. Germline V gives CDR1 SGHRS, CDR2 YFSETQ. The J segment lost 5 bases and the V segment lost 4 bases, leaving 3 bases of the junction unmatched. CDR3 sequence reads: CASSLGTGGDTQYF. DNA for the CDR3: TGCGCCAGCAGCCTAGGGACAGGGGGAGATACGCAGTATTTT.

This clone was seen once. This chain joins TRBV18 and TRBJ1-1; no clear D gene. Germline CDR1 reads KGHSH; CDR2 reads LQKENI. This CDR3 spans 16 amino acids. Trimming removed 3 bases from V and 0 bases from J, with 14 bases in between. CDR3 sequence: CASSPNRGGLNTEAFF. The CDR3, as DNA: TGTGCCAGCTCACCCAACAGAGGCGGCCTGAACACTGAAGCTTTCTTT.

The chain joins TRBV29-1 to TRBJ2-6; tentative D call: TRBD2 (5 bases). The germline V and J ends were trimmed by 5 bases and 4 bases, with 12 bases remaining between them. The CDR3 extends over 14 amino acids. Germline-derived CDR1 and CDR2 are SQVTM and ANQGSEA. The DNA of the CDR3 is TGCAGCGTTACTCCGGGATCCGGGGCCAACGTCCTGACTTTC. Its protein product is CSVTPGSGANVLTF.

The chain has TRBV4-2 and TRBJ2-7; 9 positions agree with TRBD1. Per germline, CDR1 LGHNA and CDR2 YNFKEQ. CDR3 length: 15 residues. V trimming: 2 bases; J trimming: 7 bases; junction bases outside the gene matches: 9. Here the CDR3 reads CASSQKGQGRREQYF. CDR3 coding DNA: TGTGCCAGCAGCCAAAAAGGACAGGGGAGACGTGAGCAGTACTTC.

The chain couples TRBV29-1 to TRBJ2-7; tentatively, D is TRBD1 or TRBD2 (6 bases each). The CDR3 sequence is 12 residues long. Trimming pared 3 bases from V and 4 bases from J, leaving 10 bases between. Germline loops: CDR1 SQVTM, CDR2 ANQGSEA. CDR3 in amino acids: CSVDRGEYEQYF. Here the CDR3 DNA reads TGCAGCGTTGATAGGGGGGAATACGAGCAGTACTTC.

The chain has TRBV16 and TRBJ2-2, with D tentatively TRBD1 (6 bases). Trimming took 3 bases from V and 6 from J, leaving 8 bases between them. The germline CDR1 and CDR2 sequences are KGHSY and FQNENV. The CDR3 contains 13 residues. Here the CDR3 reads CASSQRTAGELFF. CDR3 in DNA: TGTGCCAGCAGCCAGCGGACAGCCGGGGAGCTGTTTTTT.

CDR3 protein: CASRPRDRGRSNQPQHF. In DNA form, the CDR3 reads TGTGCCAGCCGACCCCGGGACAGGGGTCGGAGCAATCAGCCCCAGCATTTT. The genes are TRBV5-8 and TRBJ1-5; 10 bases line up with TRBD1. The V gene's germline CDR1 is SGHTS and CDR2 YDEGEE. Trimming took 7 bases from V and 1 from J; bases not matched to a gene: 11. This CDR3 has 17 residues. Filled out from reference TRBV5-8 and TRBJ1-5, the complete variable domain reads EAGVTQSPTHLIKTRGQQATLRCSPISGHTSVYWYQQALGLGLQFLLWYDEGEERNRGNFPPRFSGRQFPNYSSELNVNALELEDSALYLCASRPRDRGRSNQPQHFGDGTRLSIL.

The chain links TRBV12-2 to TRBJ1-2; TRBD1, as called in the table, went unchecked against the DNA. TRBV12-2 is tagged as a pseudogene. The CDR3 totals 14 residues. The CDR3 DNA reads as TGTGCAAGTCGCGCGAGGGGGCGCGGTGCCGGCTACACCTTC. Translation gives CASRARGRGAGYTF.

Comment on this clone: Other DNA sequences of this sample code for an identical CDR3. The chain employs TRBV5-4 and TRBJ2-3; D is unresolved. Per the germline V gene, CDR1 is SGHNT and CDR2 is YYREEE (reference sequence). The CDR3 runs 12 residues. The V end was cut by 1 base, the J end by 6 bases, with 6 bases between. The CDR3 loop reads CASSLSRDTQYF. In DNA, the CDR3 is TGTGCCAGCAGCTTGAGTAGGGATACGCAGTATTTT.

As concerns this clone: Other nucleotide sequences in the sample specify the same CDR3. The J gene is TRBJ2-3, the V gene TRBV5-1, with 9 nucleotides matching TRBD2. Germline values: CDR1 SGHRS, CDR2 YFSETQ. The V segment lost 7 bases and the J segment 1 base; nucleotides outside the gene matches: 1. The length of the CDR3 is 13 residues. The chain's CDR3 is CASGGRGTDTQYF. The CDR3 nucleotides read TGCGCCAGCGGCGGGAGGGGCACAGATACGCAGTATTTT. The full variable domain, with the rest looked up from reference TRBV5-1 and TRBJ2-3, is KAGVTQTPRYLIKTRGQQVTLSCSPISGHRSVSWYQQTPGQGLQFLFEYFSETQRNKGNFPGRFSGRQFSNSRSEMNVSTLELGDSALYLCASGGRGTDTQYFGPGTRLTVL.

The chain employs TRBV10-3 and TRBJ1-5; D is ambiguous. Between the trimmed V and J ends, which lost 0 bases and 5 bases, there was a span of 11 bases. The CDR3 runs to 15 residues. CDR1 ENHRY and CDR2 SYGVKD come from the germline V gene. As DNA, the CDR3 is TGTGCCATCAGTGAGTCCGTAATTGTAGATCAGCCCCAGCATTTT. Amino acid sequence: CAISESVIVDQPQHF.

This chain joins TRBV19 and TRBJ2-2; the D call may be TRBD1 or TRBD2 (6 bases each). The CDR3 covers 15 residues. The V gene lost 1 base and the J gene lost 8 bases, with 14 bases spanning the gap. Germline CDR1 and CDR2: LNHDA and SQIVND (reference sequence). The CDR3 sequence is CASSIVGGGVGELFF. The CDR3 nucleotides read TGTGCCAGTAGTATAGTTGGAGGGGGAGTTGGGGAGCTGTTTTTT.

This chain uses TRBV18 with TRBJ1-3; D gene uncertain. V was clipped by 2 bases and J by 0 bases, with 11 bases between them. The CDR3 runs to 16 residues. CDR1 and CDR2 from the germline V gene are KGHSH and LQKENI. CDR3 bases: TGTGCCAGCTCACCAATGGCCGAGGGCTCTGGAAACACCATATATTTT. As protein: CASSPMAEGSGNTIYF.